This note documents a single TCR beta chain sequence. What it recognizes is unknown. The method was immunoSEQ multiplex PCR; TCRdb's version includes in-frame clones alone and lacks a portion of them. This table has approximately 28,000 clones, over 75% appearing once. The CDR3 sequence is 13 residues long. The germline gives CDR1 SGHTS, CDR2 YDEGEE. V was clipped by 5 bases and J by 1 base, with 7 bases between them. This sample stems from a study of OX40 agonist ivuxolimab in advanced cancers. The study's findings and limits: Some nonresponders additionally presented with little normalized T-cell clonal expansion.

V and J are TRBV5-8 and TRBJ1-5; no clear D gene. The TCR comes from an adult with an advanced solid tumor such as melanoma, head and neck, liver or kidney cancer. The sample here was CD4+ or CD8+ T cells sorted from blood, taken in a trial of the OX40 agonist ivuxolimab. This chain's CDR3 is CASRPDSNQPQHF. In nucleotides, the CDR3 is TGTGCCAGCAGACCCGACAGCAATCAGCCCCAGCATTTT. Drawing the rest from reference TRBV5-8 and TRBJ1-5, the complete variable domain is EAGVTQSPTHLIKTRGQQATLRCSPISGHTSVYWYQQALGLGLQFLLWYDEGEERNRGNFPPRFSGRQFPNYSSELNVNALELEDSALYLCASRPDSNQPQHFGDGTRLSIL.